Shown below are 32 T cell receptor beta chains from a single sample sequenced in a study of T cells after yellow fever vaccination. TCRdb reanalysed the 5' RACE reads using MiXCR and keeps one entry per CDR3 protein. Seen here are hundreds of thousands of distinct CDR3 sequences, roughly 13% observed once, and the top ten hold around 15%. Sequenced material: PBMCs, taken on the day of the yellow fever booster vaccination. The receptor set was obtained from a man aged 30 to 45 who received the YFV17D yellow fever vaccine.

A few counts support this clonotype. This chain connects TRBV7-2 to TRBJ2-3, with D possibly matching TRBD2 (5 bases). Trimming pared 2 bases from V and 2 bases from J, leaving 14 bases between. The CDR3 extends over 16 amino acids. Germline values: CDR1 SGHTA, CDR2 FQGNSA. CDR3 protein: CASSLQWVGATDTQYF. In DNA, the CDR3 is TGTGCCAGCAGCTTACAGTGGGTGGGAGCCACAGATACGCAGTATTTT.

The chain employs TRBV20-1 and TRBJ2-1, with a possible D match to TRBD2 (6 bases). The CDR3 is 15 residues long. V lost 3 bases and J 2 bases, leaving 14 bases between the germline ends. Per germline, CDR1 DFQATT and CDR2 SNEGSKA (reference sequence). CDR3 loop: CSASYPLAPYNEQFF. DNA of the CDR3: TGCAGTGCTAGTTATCCACTAGCCCCCTACAATGAGCAGTTCTTC.

CDR3 bases: TGTGCCAGCAGCTTAAACCGGTGGGAGCAGTTCTTC. The encoded protein is CASSLNRWEQFF. The V and J genes are TRBV7-2 and TRBJ2-1; D unresolved. The V gene lost 2 bases and the J gene lost 10 bases, with 9 bases spanning the gap. The CDR3 is 12 residues long. Per germline, CDR1 SGHTA and CDR2 FQGNSA.

The chain joins TRBV27 to TRBJ2-5; perhaps TRBD2 as D (5 bases). Germline V gene data show CDR1 as MNHEY and CDR2 as SMNVEV (reference sequence). The length of the CDR3 is 14 residues. V was shortened by 3 bases and J by 2 bases, with 10 bases between the two germline ends. CDR3 loop: CASSFSGGQETQYF. In DNA, the CDR3 is TGTGCCAGCAGTTTCTCCGGAGGACAAGAGACCCAGTACTTC.

The rearrangement links TRBV20-1 to TRBJ2-5, with D tentatively TRBD2 (5 bases). This CDR3 contains 16 residues. CDR1 and CDR2 from the germline V gene are DFQATT and SNEGSKA (reference sequence). Trimming cost V 0 bases and J 2 bases, with 16 bases left between them. The CDR3 loop is CSARDSGLGLQETQYF. In DNA, the CDR3 is TGCAGTGCTAGAGATTCAGGACTGGGATTACAAGAGACCCAGTACTTC.

In its sample, this clonotype was seen a few times. The gene calls are TRBV7-2 and TRBJ2-3; D ambiguous. Between the trimmed V and J ends, which lost 6 bases and 6 bases, there was a span of 19 bases. The CDR3 is 15 residues long. The germline gives CDR1 SGHTA, CDR2 FQGNSA. CDR3 sequence reads: CASSLGGSRRDTQYF. DNA of the CDR3: TGTGCCAGCAGTCTAGGCGGATCAAGACGGGATACGCAGTATTTT.

J is TRBJ2-7 and V is TRBV27, with 7 bases fitting TRBD1. The CDR3 runs to 14 residues. The trim removed 6 bases at V and 2 bases at J, leaving 7 bases unmatched. Germline-derived CDR1 and CDR2 are MNHEY and SMNVEV (reference sequence). CDR3 protein: CASRQTGSPYEQYF. CDR3 coding DNA: TGTGCCAGCAGACAGACAGGGAGTCCCTACGAGCAGTACTTC.

The rearrangement joins TRBV7-2 to TRBJ2-1; possibly TRBD2 for D (5 bases). Germline V CDR1 and CDR2: SGHTA, FQGNSA. The CDR3 is made up of 14 amino acids. V was shortened by 5 bases and J by 10 bases, with 18 bases between the two germline ends. This CDR3 is CASSTPLSALEQFF. The CDR3 region has the DNA TGTGCCAGCAGCACCCCTCTTAGCGCCCTAGAGCAGTTCTTC.

This clonotype was counted only a few times. The V and J genes are TRBV7-2 and TRBJ1-3, with D maybe TRBD1 (5 bases). The length of the CDR3 is 12 residues. Germline V gene lookup returns CDR1 SGHTA and CDR2 FQGNSA. V was clipped by 5 bases and J by 13 bases, with 15 bases between them. The CDR3 DNA is TGTGCCAGCAGCCCCCTACGGGGGGTGATATATTTT. It specifies CASSPLRGVIYF.

The gene calls are TRBV20-1 and TRBJ2-7; D ambiguous. This CDR3 spans 13 amino acids. Germline CDR1 reads DFQATT; CDR2 reads SNEGSKA (reference sequence). Trimming left V 6 bases short and J 3 bases short, with 15 bases between. CDR3 nucleotides: TGCAGTGCCAACTCCCCCGATCTCTACGAGCAGTACTTC. The encoded protein is CSANSPDLYEQYF.

V usage is TRBV27 and J usage is TRBJ1-2; TRBD1 agrees at 9 bases. The CDR3 covers 15 residues. Trimming removed 4 bases from V and 7 bases from J; junction bases left unmatched: 10. Germline CDR1 and CDR2: MNHEY and SMNVEV (reference sequence). The CDR3 protein is CASSSYPRDRVGYTF. In DNA, the CDR3 is TGTGCCAGCAGTTCGTATCCCCGGGACAGGGTTGGCTACACCTTC.

The chain has TRBV5-1 and TRBJ2-3; TRBD2 aligns across 8 bases. Per germline, CDR1 SGHRS and CDR2 YFSETQ. Germline trimming cut 5 bases from V and 0 bases from J; bases unmatched to any gene: 2. The length of the CDR3 is 14 residues. CDR3 residues: CASRPGGSTDTQYF. The CDR3 DNA follows: TGCGCCAGCAGACCGGGAGGGAGCACAGATACGCAGTATTTT.

This clonotype has more than one count but fewer than ten. This chain connects TRBV4-3 to TRBJ2-1, with 10 positions matching TRBD2. The CDR3 sequence is 18 residues long. The V segment lost 0 bases and the J segment 0 bases; nucleotides outside the gene matches: 5. Germline CDR1 LGHNA, CDR2 YSLEER. The CDR3 here is CASSQDGPSGSSYNEQFF. CDR3 nucleotide sequence: TGCGCCAGCAGCCAAGATGGTCCTAGCGGGAGCTCCTACAATGAGCAGTTCTTC.

This clonotype was seen a handful of times. The chain couples TRBV30 to TRBJ2-7; the match to TRBD1 covers 10 bases. Germline values: CDR1 GTSNPN, CDR2 SVGIG (reference sequence). V trimming: 3 bases; J trimming: 1 base; junction bases outside the gene matches: 6. The CDR3 spans 15 residues. CDR3 in DNA: TGTGCCTGGAGGGCTCCGGGACAGGGGTCCTACGAGCAGTACTTC. This encodes CAWRAPGQGSYEQYF.

This clonotype occurred a few times. The V call is TRBV11-2, the J call TRBJ2-7, with 8 bases that match TRBD2. In germline, CDR1 is SGHAT, CDR2 FQNNGV. The CDR3 spans 15 residues. Germline trimming cut 5 bases from V and 1 base from J; bases unmatched to any gene: 7. The CDR3 nucleotides read TGTGCCAGCAGCCACCTCGCGGGAGGATCCTACGAGCAGTACTTC. Its protein product is CASSHLAGGSYEQYF.

This clonotype has just a few counts. V and J are TRBV5-1 and TRBJ2-1; 9 bases match TRBD1. Trimming at V came to 1 base and at J to 6 bases, leaving 5 bases not matched to a gene. The CDR3 contains 15 residues. Looked up from germline, CDR1 is SGHRS and CDR2 is YFSETQ. The CDR3 protein is CASSLQQGASNEQFF. DNA of the CDR3: TGCGCCAGCAGCTTGCAACAGGGGGCGAGCAATGAGCAGTTCTTC.

This clonotype was detected only a few times. The V gene is TRBV29-1, the J gene TRBJ2-4; D remains ambiguous. Trimming cost V 3 bases and J 1 base, with 19 bases left between them. In germline, CDR1 is SQVTM, CDR2 ANQGSEA. This CDR3 comprises 17 residues. CDR3 nucleotides: TGCAGCGTTGAGGCCATGGGCCGGGCTATGGCCAAAAACATTCAGTACTTC. As protein: CSVEAMGRAMAKNIQYF.

The V and J genes are TRBV7-2 and TRBJ2-1; TRBD2 might be the D (5 bases). CDR1 is SGHTA and CDR2 is FQGNSA in the germline V gene. This CDR3 comprises 14 residues. Trimming removed 1 base at V and 8 bases at J, with 12 bases between. The chain's CDR3 is CASSLDPSRYEQFF. The CDR3 coding sequence is TGTGCCAGCAGCTTAGACCCTAGCCGGTATGAGCAGTTCTTC.

This clonotype was seen a few times. The rearrangement uses TRBV28 and TRBJ1-5; 10 nucleotides agree with TRBD1. The J segment lost 6 bases and the V segment lost 5 bases, leaving 1 base of the junction unmatched. The CDR3 extends over 13 amino acids. Germline loops: CDR1 MDHEN, CDR2 SYDVKM. For the CDR3, the DNA is TGTGCCAGCAGTGACAGGGGGCTTCAGCCCCAGCATTTT. Protein: CASSDRGLQPQHF.

In its sample, this clonotype was seen a few times. V is TRBV13 and J is TRBJ2-3; 8 bases are a match to TRBD2. V gave up 3 bases and J gave up 6 bases; unmatched junction bases: 14. CDR3 size: 17 residues. Germline CDR1 is PRHDT and CDR2 is FYEKMQ (reference sequence). CDR3: CASSLSRLAHVRDTQYF. The CDR3 DNA follows: TGTGCCAGCAGCTTGTCCCGACTAGCGCACGTTCGGGATACGCAGTATTTT. The entire variable domain, with the rest obtained from reference TRBV13 and TRBJ2-3, is as follows: AAGVIQSPRHLIKEKRETATLKCYPIPRHDTVYWYQQGPGQDPQFLISFYEKMQSDKGSIPDRFSAQQFSDYHSELNMSSLELGDSALYFCASSLSRLAHVRDTQYFGPGTRLTVL.

The genes are TRBV6-2 or TRBV6-3 and TRBJ2-1; D perhaps matches TRBD2 (5 bases). The CDR3 length is 16 residues. Germline V CDR1 and CDR2: MNHEY, SVGEGT. Trimming took 7 bases from V and 0 from J, leaving 16 bases between them. DNA of the CDR3: TGTGCCAGCACCGAAGGGCGGAGGAGCTCCTACAATGAGCAGTTCTTC. Translating it yields CASTEGRRSSYNEQFF.

The table lists this clonotype with a few counts. The V and J genes are TRBV9 and TRBJ2-5, with TRBD2 as a possible D gene (5 bases). CDR1 SGDLS and CDR2 YYNGEE come from the germline V gene. There are 14 residues in the CDR3. Trimming shortened V by 0 bases and J by 4 bases, and 10 bases separated the two germline ends. The CDR3 bases are TGTGCCAGCAGCGTAGGTCGCGGGCTAGAGACCCAGTACTTC. It specifies CASSVGRGLETQYF.

This clonotype was detected only a few times. The V and J genes are TRBV20-1 and TRBJ1-5, with TRBD1 as a possible D gene (6 bases). This CDR3 spans 15 amino acids. V was shortened by 3 bases and J by 2 bases, with 14 bases between the two germline ends. CDR1 and CDR2 (germline): DFQATT, SNEGSKA (reference sequence). The CDR3 loop reads CSARVGGGGNQPQHF. The CDR3 DNA sequence: TGCAGTGCTAGGGTAGGCGGGGGCGGCAATCAGCCCCAGCATTTT.

This clonotype was observed a few times. V gene TRBV4-2 combines with J gene TRBJ2-7; D may be TRBD2 (6 bases). CDR1 LGHNA and CDR2 YNFKEQ come from the germline V gene. This CDR3 has 17 amino acids. The V end was cut by 3 bases, the J end by 0 bases, with 18 bases between. This CDR3 reads CASSHSSSSANSYEQYF. The DNA of the CDR3 is TGTGCCAGCAGCCACTCCTCCTCTAGCGCCAACTCCTACGAGCAGTACTTC.

In this sample, this clonotype turned up a few times. This sequence joins TRBV5-1 and TRBJ2-3, with no clear D. In germline, CDR1 is SGHRS, CDR2 YFSETQ. The CDR3 runs 14 residues. Trimming removed 0 bases at V and 3 bases at J, with 8 bases between. The CDR3 DNA sequence: TGCGCCAGCAGCTTGGTCGGTCGGACAGATACGCAGTATTTT. Translation gives CASSLVGRTDTQYF.

This clonotype was observed a few times. The chain couples TRBV7-9 to TRBJ2-7; TRBD2 matches 8 bases. CDR3 length: 16 amino acids. Germline V gene data show CDR1 as SEHNR and CDR2 as FQNEAQ (reference sequence). After removal of 5 bases from V and 9 bases from J, the junction contained 18 bases not matched to a gene. CDR3 in amino acids: CASSQTPGLGLVGQYF. The CDR3 bases are TGTGCCAGCAGCCAGACCCCGGGACTAGGCCTCGTCGGGCAGTACTTC.

The V and J genes are TRBV29-1 and TRBJ1-1; tentative D call: TRBD1 (6 bases). Per the germline V gene, CDR1 is SQVTM and CDR2 is ANQGSEA. The CDR3 extends over 14 amino acids. V dropped 4 bases and J dropped 3 bases, with 15 bases sitting between them. The CDR3 reads CSVAGTYRDTEAFF. In nucleotides, the CDR3 is TGCAGCGTTGCCGGGACATATAGAGACACTGAAGCTTTCTTT.

The chain recombines TRBV6-1 with TRBJ2-7; D remains ambiguous. CDR3 size: 13 residues. Germline V CDR1 and CDR2: MNHNS, SASEGT. The germline V and J ends were trimmed by 5 bases and 4 bases, with 12 bases remaining between them. The CDR3 loop reads CASSLYTGYEQYF. As DNA, the CDR3 is TGTGCCAGCAGTCTTTATACCGGGTACGAGCAGTACTTC.

The chain joins TRBV10-3 to TRBJ2-1; D perhaps matches TRBD1 (5 bases). V was trimmed by 5 bases and J by 6 bases, leaving 8 bases between them. Germline CDR1 and CDR2: ENHRY and SYGVKD. The CDR3 is made up of 12 amino acids. This CDR3 reads CAISQQGNEQFF. The CDR3 DNA reads as TGTGCCATCAGTCAGCAGGGCAATGAGCAGTTCTTC.

This clonotype occurred a few times. The chain uses TRBV5-5 and TRBJ2-7; D is perhaps TRBD2 (5 bases). Looked up from germline, CDR1 is SGHKS and CDR2 is YYEKEE (reference sequence). The CDR3 is 14 amino acids. Trimming left V 3 bases short and J 1 base short, with 11 bases between. The CDR3, as DNA: TGTGCCAGCAGCTCAGCAGACTATTCCTACGAGCAGTACTTC. Protein product: CASSSADYSYEQYF. Combining the CDR3 with reference TRBV5-5 and TRBJ2-7 gives the whole variable domain DAGVTQSPTHLIKTRGQQVTLRCSPISGHKSVSWYQQVLGQGPQFIFQYYEKEERGRGNFPDRFSARQFPNYSSELNVNALLLGDSALYLCASSSADYSYEQYFGPGTRLTVT.

This chain joins TRBV19 and TRBJ1-5; D is perhaps TRBD1 (5 bases). This CDR3 has 15 residues. V was shortened by 7 bases and J by 2 bases, with 15 bases between the two germline ends. CDR1 and CDR2 from the germline V gene are LNHDA and SQIVND (reference sequence). The CDR3 DNA reads TGTGCCAGTATTCAGGACACCGCCGGCAATCAGCCCCAGCATTTT. This codes for CASIQDTAGNQPQHF.

A word on this clonotype: At one end, the junction sequence differs from germline, possibly due to a read error. J is TRBJ2-1 and V is TRBV9; no definite D call. The CDR3 loop spans 13 amino acids. Germline V CDR1 and CDR2: SGDLS, YYNGEE. In nucleotides, the CDR3 is TGTGCCAGCGGCGTATTAGCCTACAATGAGCAGTTCTTC. Its protein is CASGVLAYNEQFF.